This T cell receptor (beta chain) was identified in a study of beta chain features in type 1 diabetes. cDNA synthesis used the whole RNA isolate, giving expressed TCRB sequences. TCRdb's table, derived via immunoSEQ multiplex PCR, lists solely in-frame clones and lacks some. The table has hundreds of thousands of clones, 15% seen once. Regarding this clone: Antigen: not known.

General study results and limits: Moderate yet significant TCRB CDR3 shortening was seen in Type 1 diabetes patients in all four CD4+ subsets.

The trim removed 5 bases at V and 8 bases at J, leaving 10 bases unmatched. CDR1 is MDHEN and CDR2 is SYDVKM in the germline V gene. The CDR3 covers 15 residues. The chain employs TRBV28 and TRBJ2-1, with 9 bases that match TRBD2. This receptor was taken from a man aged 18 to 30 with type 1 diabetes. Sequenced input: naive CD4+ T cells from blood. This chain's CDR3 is CASSPLGREGYEQFF. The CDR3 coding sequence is TGTGCCAGCAGTCCACTCGGGCGGGAGGGTTATGAGCAGTTCTTC.